A selection of T cell receptor beta chains follows, all from one sample in a study of T cell responses to AZD1222 COVID-19 vaccine. Method: immunoSEQ multiplex PCR; TCRdb's copy keeps in-frame clones and lacks some. This table has approximately 70,000 clones, around 82% appearing once. The sample was peripheral blood, taken on day 0 of AZD1222 vaccination. These receptors were taken from an adult in good health. The CDR3 runs from the conserved cysteine through the conserved F or W. Each record gives: CDR3 DNA, CDR3 protein, D gene, V gene, J gene, clone size. The D gene is left open where the match is weak. Clone size is given for some rows only: seen once, a few or many times, or a class if the clone is expanded.

TGTGCCAGCACCCACTCCGGGCCAACTAATGAAAAACTGTTTTTT	CASTHSGPTNEKLFF	.	TRBV6-5	TRBJ1-4	.
TGTGCCAGCAGTTACCAGGGGGATGGCACAGATACGCAGTATTTT	CASSYQGDGTDTQYF	TRBD1	TRBV6-5	TRBJ2-3	.
TGCGCCAGCAGCTTGGGGGCTAGCGTTGAGACCCAGTACTTC	CASSLGASVETQYF	.	TRBV5-1	TRBJ2-5	.
TGTGCCAGCAGCCAGGACACGGGAGAAAAACTGTTTTTT	CASSQDTGEKLFF	.	TRBV6-5	TRBJ1-4	.
TGTGCTAGTGGTTTGCCCAGGGCTTCTGGAAACACCATATATTTT	CASGLPRASGNTIYF	.	TRBV12-5	TRBJ1-3	.
TGTGCCAGCAGCTTTTACGGTAGCAATCAGCCCCAGCATTTT	CASSFYGSNQPQHF	.	TRBV5-8	TRBJ1-5	.
TGTGCCAGCAGCCGGGACTACATGTACAATGAGCAGTTCTTC	CASSRDYMYNEQFF	TRBD2	TRBV7-2	TRBJ2-1	once
TGTGCCAGCAGAGGACACCCGACTGAAGCTTTCTTT	CASRGHPTEAFF	.	TRBV2	TRBJ1-1	.
TGTGCCAGCACAGGGGGAGGGGCAACTAATGAAAAACTGTTTTTT	CASTGGGATNEKLFF	TRBD1	TRBV2	TRBJ1-4	.
TGTGCCAGTAGACTGAGCACCGGGGAGCTGTTTTTT	CASRLSTGELFF	.	TRBV19	TRBJ2-2	.
TGTGCCACCAGTGGCGGACAGGGGAAGGGCTACACCTTC	CATSGGQGKGYTF	TRBD1	TRBV24-1	TRBJ1-2	.
TGTGCCAGCAGCTCCTTGGGGGCTAGAGAGACCCAGTACTTC	CASSSLGARETQYF	.	TRBV6-5	TRBJ2-5	.
TGTGCCAGCAGCCAGACTAGCGGAACCTACGAGCAGTACTTC	CASSQTSGTYEQYF	TRBD2	TRBV3-1/TRBV3-2	TRBJ2-7	.
TGTGCCAGCAGTGAACAGGGGTATACGCAGTATTTT	CASSEQGYTQYF	.	TRBV2	TRBJ2-3	.
TGTGCCAGCAGCTTGAAACTAGCGGGGTTTACCGGGGAGCTGTTTTTT	CASSLKLAGFTGELFF	TRBD2	TRBV5-4	TRBJ2-2	.
TGTGCCAGCAGTCCCGACGGCAGGGATGAAAAACTGTTTTTT	CASSPDGRDEKLFF	.	TRBV6-2/TRBV6-3	TRBJ1-4	few
TGTGCCAGCAGCCCCGGGGGGGCGCGGGTCACAGATACGCAGTATTTT	CASSPGGARVTDTQYF	TRBD2	TRBV11-1	TRBJ2-3	.
TGTGCCAGTAGTATTCAGGGGGGCGAAAAAACGAACGAGCAGTACTTC	CASSIQGGEKTNEQYF	.	TRBV19	TRBJ2-7	.
TGTGCCAGTAGTAGCTCGCGGGAATATAATTCACCCCTCCACTTT	CASSSSREYNSPLHF	.	TRBV19	TRBJ1-6	.
TGTGCCAGCAGTTTACTGGCTTTCGATAGGAACACTGAAGCTTTCTTT	CASSLLAFDRNTEAFF	.	TRBV27	TRBJ1-1	.
TGTGCCAGCAGCTCCAGGAGTACTGGGGCCAACGTCCTGACTTTC	CASSSRSTGANVLTF	.	TRBV7-2	TRBJ2-6	.
TGTGCCACCACCACAGTAAACACCATATATTTT	CATTTVNTIYF	.	TRBV28	TRBJ1-3	.
TGTGCCAGTAGTATGGTAGTCAATCAGCCCCAGCATTTT	CASSMVVNQPQHF	.	TRBV19	TRBJ1-5	.
TGTGCCACCAGCAGAAAGGGACAGGGGGCTGGAAATGAGCAGTTCTTC	CATSRKGQGAGNEQFF	TRBD1	TRBV15	TRBJ2-1	.
TGTGCCAGCTCACCCTCCCCGGACAATGAGCAGTTCTTC	CASSPSPDNEQFF	.	TRBV18	TRBJ2-1	.
TGTGCCAGCAGCTTGGGGCTAGCGATCGACGAGCAGTACTTC	CASSLGLAIDEQYF	.	TRBV5-4	TRBJ2-7	.
TGTGCCAGCAGCGGGAGAGGGGCTGGAAACACCATATATTTT	CASSGRGAGNTIYF	.	TRBV7-9	TRBJ1-3	many
TGTGCCACCAATCCTGGGACGACAAATGAGCAGTTCTTC	CATNPGTTNEQFF	.	TRBV10-3	TRBJ2-1	once
TGTGCCAGCAGTTTTTTCGTTGCACCAACGATCGATGAGCAGTTCTTC	CASSFFVAPTIDEQFF	.	TRBV27	TRBJ2-1	.
TGTGCCACCAGTGATTGGGGCGGGGACGAGCAGTTCTTC	CATSDWGGDEQFF	.	TRBV24-1	TRBJ2-1	.
TGTGCCAGCAGCTCAGGACGGTGGGGGCCGGACTATGGCTACACCTTC	CASSSGRWGPDYGYTF	.	TRBV7-8	TRBJ1-2	.
TGTGCCAGTAGTGATCGAGGACAGGCCTATGGCTACACCTTC	CASSDRGQAYGYTF	TRBD1	TRBV19	TRBJ1-2	.
TGTGCCAGCAGCTTAGCGCCGGGAGTCCAAGAGACCCAGTACTTC	CASSLAPGVQETQYF	.	TRBV7-2	TRBJ2-5	.
TGTGCCAGCAGCTTTACAGGGGGCGGCAATCAGCCCCAGCATTTT	CASSFTGGGNQPQHF	TRBD1	TRBV5-5	TRBJ1-5	few
TGCGCCAGCAGCCTAGAGGGCCAGGGAATTTCACCCCTCCACTTT	CASSLEGQGISPLHF	.	TRBV4-1	TRBJ1-6	once
TGTGCCAGCAGTAAAGCTACCGCCTACGAGCAGTACTTC	CASSKATAYEQYF	.	TRBV6-6	TRBJ2-7	.
TGTGCCAGCAGCTTGGCGGTAGGGCAAACCGGGGAGCTGTTTTTT	CASSLAVGQTGELFF	.	TRBV5-4	TRBJ2-2	.
TGTGCCAGCAGCTTTGGGGGGTCGCGGAATTCACCCCTCCACTTT	CASSFGGSRNSPLHF	.	TRBV5-5	TRBJ1-6	few
TGTGCCAGCAGTCGGACGACCTTTTACGAGCAGTACTTC	CASSRTTFYEQYF	.	TRBV6-5	TRBJ2-7	once
TGTGCCAGCAGCAGAGGGACAGGGGGCACTGAAGCTTTCTTT	CASSRGTGGTEAFF	TRBD1	TRBV27	TRBJ1-1	once
TGTGCCAGCAGCGTAGGTGGGGGGCAGGATCAGCCCCAGCATTTT	CASSVGGGQDQPQHF	.	TRBV9	TRBJ1-5	.
TGTGCCAGCAGCAAAACTACTGACATCTCCCTCGATGAGCAGTTCTTC	CASSKTTDISLDEQFF	.	TRBV7-6	TRBJ2-1	few
TGTGCCAGCAGCTCCCGCAGGGGGTCCTACAATGAGCAGTTCTTC	CASSSRRGSYNEQFF	TRBD1	TRBV7-9	TRBJ2-1	.
TGTGCCAGCAGCTTAGCTGCGGCTGAGCAGTTCTTC	CASSLAAAEQFF	.	TRBV11-2	TRBJ2-1	.
TGTGCCAGCAGCCAGGACAAATTCTATGGCTACACCTTC	CASSQDKFYGYTF	.	TRBV7-9	TRBJ1-2	few
TGTGCCAGCAGTCGATCAGGGCAGGGAGGGCAAGAAAAACTGTTTTTT	CASSRSGQGGQEKLFF	.	TRBV27	TRBJ1-4	.
TGCGCCAGCAGCCAAGACGGTGTGAACACTGAAGCTTTCTTT	CASSQDGVNTEAFF	.	TRBV4-3	TRBJ1-1	.
TGCAGCGCCGTCAGCGCCAGACAGAACACTGAAGCTTTCTTT	CSAVSARQNTEAFF	.	TRBV29-1	TRBJ1-1	few
TGTGCCAGCAGCTTCTGGTTCTCTGGAAACACCATATATTTT	CASSFWFSGNTIYF	.	TRBV12-1	TRBJ1-3	few
TGTGCCAGCAGCGTCGACAGGAACACTGAAGCTTTCTTT	CASSVDRNTEAFF	.	TRBV9	TRBJ1-1	.
TGTGCCAGCAGCATTAGACAGGGGTACGAGCAGTACTTC	CASSIRQGYEQYF	TRBD1	TRBV3-1/TRBV3-2	TRBJ2-7	.
TGTGCCAGCAGTCAGGGGGACTATGGCTACACCTTC	CASSQGDYGYTF	TRBD1	TRBV6-5	TRBJ1-2	few
TGTGCCAGCAGTTTATGGGCAGAAGCTTTCTTT	CASSLWAEAFF	.	TRBV12-3/TRBV12-4	TRBJ1-1	.